Listed here are 18 T cell receptor beta chains from one sample, sequenced in a study of cytomegalovirus exposure and HLA in healthy donors (dated by TCRdb to the late 2010s). Library preparation was by the immunoSEQ multiplex PCR assay. For the multiplex PCR, a mixture combining 60 forward primers for TCR Vbeta segments and 13 reverse primers for TCR Jbeta segments was used. The table comes from immuneACCESS by way of TCRdb, which keeps in-frame sequences with V and J called. Part of the clones is missing from these tables; in studies checked, under half for an unresolved V gene and the rest for unknown reasons. For this sample there are roughly 160,000 clones; 80% appear just once. About 4.3% of the sample comes from the top ten. The sample comprised PBMCs. The source is a man aged 30 to 39 in good health and CMV-seronegative.

This CDR3 reads CASSLTSKKGTEAFF. Here the CDR3 DNA reads TGTGCCAGCAGCTTAACGTCTAAAAAGGGGACTGAAGCTTTCTTT. The chain joins TRBV11-2 to TRBJ1-1, with D maybe TRBD1 (5 bases). This CDR3 is built from 15 residues. The germline V gene encodes CDR1 SGHAT and CDR2 FQNNGV. V lost 2 bases and J lost 5, with 15 bases in between.

The chain couples TRBV9 to TRBJ2-7; 7 nucleotides line up with TRBD1. The CDR3 covers 13 residues. J lost 1 base, V lost 4 bases, and 2 bases had no gene match. CDR1 is SGDLS and CDR2 is YYNGEE in the germline V gene. CDR3 in DNA: TGTGCCAGCAGCCAGGGACAGTCCTACGAGCAGTACTTC. It is translated as CASSQGQSYEQYF.

The chain combines TRBV27 with TRBJ2-2, with TRBD2 matching over 11 bases. V was clipped by 8 bases and J by 3 bases; unmatched bases: 14. The CDR3 spans 18 residues. The germline CDR1 and CDR2 sequences are MNHEY and SMNVEV (reference sequence). The CDR3 sequence: CASLAVAGGLVYTGELFF. In DNA form, the CDR3 reads TGTGCCAGCTTAGCCGTAGCGGGGGGGCTGGTGTACACCGGGGAGCTGTTTTTT.

The chain recombines TRBV9 with TRBJ2-5; D is perhaps TRBD2 (6 bases). V was pared by 3 bases and J by 7 bases, with 13 bases between. The CDR3 is made up of 13 amino acids. Germline CDR1 is SGDLS and CDR2 is YYNGEE. The CDR3: CASSGGWRGTQYF. The CDR3 DNA is TGTGCCAGCAGCGGGGGATGGCGGGGGACCCAGTACTTC.

The chain links TRBV11-1 to TRBJ1-1, with D unresolved. CDR3 size: 13 residues. V shed 7 bases and J shed 4 bases, with 13 bases lying between them. Germline V gene data show CDR1 as SGHAT and CDR2 as FQDESV (reference sequence). The CDR3 loop is CASNSLQVTEAFF. In DNA form, the CDR3 reads TGTGCCAGCAACTCGCTCCAGGTCACTGAAGCTTTCTTT.

V is TRBV13 and J is TRBJ2-3; TRBD2 matches at 7 bases. The CDR3 is 15 residues long. Trimming cost V 4 bases and J 2 bases; bases outside gene matches: 6. Germline V CDR1 and CDR2: PRHDT, FYEKMQ (reference sequence). The CDR3 region is CASSSQRDVTDTQYF. CDR3 bases: TGTGCCAGCAGCTCCCAGCGGGATGTCACAGATACGCAGTATTTT.

A remark on this clone: One end of the junction is discordant with germline, which a read error may explain. Additional DNA sequences in this sample encode the identical CDR3. The V call is TRBV5-6, the J call TRBJ1-6; 9 bases fit TRBD1. The CDR3 contains 16 residues. The germline CDR1 and CDR2 sequences are SGHDT and YYEEEE. In DNA form, the CDR3 reads TGTGCCAGCAGCTTGGGGGACAGGGCCCCTAATTCCCCCCTCCACTTT. This encodes CASSLGDRAPNSPLHF.

This chain joins TRBV7-2 and TRBJ1-1; D not resolved. Per the germline V gene, CDR1 is SGHTA and CDR2 is FQGNSA. The germline V and J ends were trimmed by 5 bases and 0 bases, with 10 bases remaining between them. This CDR3 spans 14 amino acids. CDR3 coding DNA: TGTGCCAGCAGCCGAGGAAGTATGAACACTGAAGCTTTCTTT. Protein product: CASSRGSMNTEAFF.

The chain recombines TRBV19 with TRBJ2-2; D unresolved. The CDR3 totals 14 residues. From germline, CDR1 is LNHDA and CDR2 SQIVND (reference sequence). Trimming stripped 3 bases from V and 2 bases from J, with 7 bases between. The CDR3 coding sequence is TGTGCCAGTAGTATCGGAGTTAACACCGGGGAGCTGTTTTTT. Protein sequence: CASSIGVNTGELFF.

The chain carries TRBV29-1 and TRBJ2-7; tentatively, D is TRBD2 (5 bases). Germline V gene data show CDR1 as SQVTM and CDR2 as ANQGSEA. With 6 bases removed from V and 0 bases from J, the gap between germline ends came to 9 bases. The CDR3 consists of 12 residues. CDR3 sequence (DNA): TGCAGCGTCCGGACTGACTCCTACGAGCAGTACTTC. The encoded protein is CSVRTDSYEQYF.

The DNA of the CDR3 is TGCGCCAGCAGCCCCCATAGGGGCGGAAACACCATATATTTT. This gives the protein CASSPHRGGNTIYF. The chain joins TRBV4-3 to TRBJ1-3, with D possibly TRBD1 on 5 matching bases. Germline loops: CDR1 LGHNA, CDR2 YSLEER. CDR3 length equals 14 residues. Trimming took 4 bases from V and 4 from J, leaving 11 bases between them.

The J gene is TRBJ1-2, the V gene TRBV30; TRBD1 aligns across 7 bases. The J segment lost 11 bases and the V segment lost 3 bases, leaving 15 bases of the junction unmatched. From germline, CDR1 is GTSNPN and CDR2 SVGIG (reference sequence). The CDR3 contains 14 residues. CDR3: CAWSILQGIRGYTF. The DNA for the CDR3 is TGTGCCTGGAGCATTCTACAGGGGATCCGTGGTTACACCTTC.

This clone was seen only a few times. The rearrangement uses TRBV28 and TRBJ1-2; D not resolved. Germline values: CDR1 MDHEN, CDR2 SYDVKM. This CDR3 spans 15 amino acids. V was shortened by 3 bases and J by 4 bases, with 15 bases between the two germline ends. CDR3 loop: CASSFSGPNLYGYTF. CDR3 in DNA: TGTGCCAGCAGTTTTTCAGGTCCGAACCTCTATGGCTACACCTTC.

The chain combines TRBV5-5 with TRBJ2-1, with 9 bases aligning to TRBD2. The J segment lost 2 bases and the V segment lost 2 bases, leaving 2 bases of the junction unmatched. The CDR3 has 15 amino acids. Germline V gene lookup returns CDR1 SGHKS and CDR2 YYEKEE (reference sequence). CDR3 sequence: CASSFQRGAYNEQFF. The CDR3 DNA is TGTGCCAGCAGCTTCCAGCGGGGGGCCTACAATGAGCAGTTCTTC.

The sample holds a few counts of this clone. The chain carries TRBV27 and TRBJ1-1; D may be TRBD1 (6 bases). Trimming removed 5 bases from V and 8 bases from J, with 9 bases in between. The CDR3 spans 11 residues. The germline gives CDR1 MNHEY, CDR2 SMNVEV (reference sequence). The CDR3 DNA is TGTGCCAGCAGTACAGGGACAGAAGCTTTCTTT. Translating gives CASSTGTEAFF.

The gene calls are TRBV6-5 and TRBJ2-1, with 7 bases lining up with TRBD1. This CDR3 contains 15 residues. The J segment lost 6 bases and the V segment lost 0 bases, leaving 5 bases of the junction unmatched. CDR1 and CDR2 from the germline V gene are MNHEY and SVGAGI. CDR3 DNA: TGTGCCAGCAGTTACTCAGGGGGCGGGTTCAATGAGCAGTTCTTC. Translating gives CASSYSGGGFNEQFF.

The J gene is TRBJ2-2, the V gene TRBV29-1, with D perhaps matching TRBD1 (5 bases). CDR1 is SQVTM and CDR2 is ANQGSEA in the germline V gene. V lost 5 bases and J 4 bases, leaving 5 bases between the germline ends. This CDR3 region has 11 residues. CDR3 in DNA: TGCAGCGTTCAGGGCACCGGGGAGCTGTTTTTT. This translates into CSVQGTGELFF.

The chain uses TRBV10-3 and TRBJ2-5, with D possibly being TRBD2 (5 bases). The length of the CDR3 is 15 residues. The V and J ends lost 3 bases and 6 bases respectively, with 17 bases between them. Germline V gives CDR1 ENHRY, CDR2 SYGVKD. The CDR3 nucleotides are TGTGCCATCAGTGATGGAACGGAGGTTAAAAAGACCCAGTACTTC. It codes for CAISDGTEVKKTQYF.